These T cell receptor beta chains were read from a single sample in a study of cytomegalovirus exposure and HLA in healthy donors. Assay: immunoSEQ multiplex PCR; the TCRdb copy retains only in-frame clones and omits some. Found here are roughly 120,000 clones, less than 80% of them singletons; the top ten hold 11%. Sequencing input: PBMCs. The receptors were sampled from a woman between 50 and 59 years old in good health and CMV-seropositive. Each CDR3 is given with its conserved first and last residue. A D gene is named only where the DNA matches it firmly. Size values are once, few and many counts, or a class for expanded clones, and some rows have none.

d_gene	len	v_gene	abundance	j_gene	CDR3aa	CDR3nt
NA	12	TRBV28	NA	TRBJ1-1	CASSSNSRKAFF	TGTGCCAGCAGCTCCAACAGCAGAAAAGCTTTCTTT
TRBD2	15	TRBV7-2	few	TRBJ2-7	CASSLVRLASYEQYF	TGTGCCAGCAGCTTAGTTCGACTAGCCTCCTACGAGCAGTACTTC
TRBD2	12	TRBV30	NA	TRBJ2-2	CAWSGGGGELFF	TGTGCCTGGAGTGGGGGAGGGGGGGAGCTGTTTTTT
NA	16	TRBV5-4	NA	TRBJ2-3	CASSLDVNRAPDTQYF	TGTGCCAGCAGCTTGGACGTAAACAGGGCCCCAGATACGCAGTATTTT
TRBD1	14	TRBV10-1	NA	TRBJ2-3	CASSRDRAEDTQYF	TGCGCCAGCAGCCGGGACAGGGCGGAAGATACGCAGTATTTT
TRBD1	14	TRBV4-3	NA	TRBJ2-7	CASSPRTGGYEQYF	TGCGCCAGCAGCCCGAGGACAGGGGGCTACGAGCAGTACTTC
NA	14	TRBV7-2	NA	TRBJ2-3	CASSLITSTDTQYF	TGTGCCAGCAGCTTAATAACTAGCACAGATACGCAGTATTTT
TRBD1	17	TRBV19	NA	TRBJ2-3	CASSRYYRGQMTDTQYF	TGTGCCAGTAGTAGATACTACAGGGGGCAGATGACAGATACGCAGTATTTT
NA	15	TRBV25-1	NA	TRBJ1-2	CASSEGWQGGDGYTF	TGTGCCAGCAGTGAAGGGTGGCAGGGAGGAGATGGCTACACCTTC
NA	11	TRBV19	NA	TRBJ2-1	CASSIGSEQFF	TGTGCCAGTAGTATTGGTAGTGAGCAGTTCTTC
TRBD2	15	TRBV18	NA	TRBJ2-6	CASSPGTSGANVLTF	TGTGCCAGCTCACCCGGGACTAGCGGGGCCAACGTCCTGACTTTC
TRBD1	16	TRBV2	NA	TRBJ1-5	CASSLGTGGFNQPQHF	TGTGCCAGCAGCCTCGGGACAGGGGGCTTTAATCAGCCCCAGCATTTT
NA	14	TRBV25-1	NA	TRBJ2-7	CASSEFEGFYEQYF	TGTGCCAGCAGTGAATTTGAGGGTTTCTACGAGCAGTACTTC
NA	13	TRBV7-2	NA	TRBJ1-2	CASSLAGDYGYTF	TGTGCCAGCAGCTTAGCAGGGGACTATGGCTACACCTTC
NA	15	TRBV4-3	NA	TRBJ1-1	CASSQDLQGNTEAFF	TGCGCCAGCAGCCAAGATCTACAGGGTAACACTGAAGCTTTCTTT
NA	15	TRBV7-9	NA	TRBJ1-3	CASSRATDAGNTIYF	TGTGCCAGCAGCCGGGCGACAGATGCTGGAAACACCATATATTTT
NA	12	TRBV7-2	NA	TRBJ1-1	CASGAVNTEAFF	TGTGCCAGCGGGGCGGTGAACACTGAAGCTTTCTTT
TRBD2	16	TRBV27	NA	TRBJ2-3	CASSSGLAGRTDTQYF	TGTGCCAGCAGTTCGGGACTAGCGGGGCGCACAGATACGCAGTATTTT
NA	14	TRBV5-1	NA	TRBJ2-6	CASSTSSGANVLTF	TGCGCCAGCAGTACCAGCTCTGGGGCCAACGTCCTGACTTTC
NA	16	TRBV10-3	NA	TRBJ2-2	CAISDPLRYKTGELFF	TGTGCCATCAGCGATCCGCTCAGATATAAGACCGGGGAGCTGTTTTTT
NA	12	TRBV27	NA	TRBJ2-7	CASSSVSYEQYF	TGTGCCAGCAGTTCCGTCTCCTACGAGCAGTACTTC
TRBD1	14	TRBV18	NA	TRBJ2-7	CASSPPGQGWEQYF	TGTGCCAGCTCACCACCGGGACAGGGTTGGGAGCAGTACTTC
TRBD1	16	TRBV6-1	few	TRBJ1-2	CASSELVGQGAGGYTF	TGTGCCAGCAGTGAATTAGTCGGGCAGGGGGCTGGAGGCTACACCTTC
TRBD1	14	TRBV5-1	NA	TRBJ2-3	CASPRDRGPDTQYF	TGCGCCAGCCCCCGGGACAGGGGACCAGATACGCAGTATTTT
TRBD1	16	TRBV10-3	once	TRBJ1-2	CAISEGGTVANYGYTF	TGTGCCATCAGCGAGGGGGGGACAGTAGCGAACTATGGCTACACCTTC
NA	15	TRBV29-1	NA	TRBJ2-5	CSVEFGGGGEETQYF	TGCAGCGTTGAATTCGGAGGGGGCGGAGAAGAGACCCAGTACTTC
TRBD1	13	TRBV6-1	few	TRBJ1-2	CASSESGQVIYTF	TGTGCCAGCAGTGAAAGCGGACAGGTCATATACACCTTC
TRBD1	15	TRBV7-2	few	TRBJ2-5	CASSLRTGNGETQYF	TGTGCCAGCAGCTTAAGGACAGGGAATGGAGAGACCCAGTACTTC
TRBD2	18	TRBV30	NA	TRBJ2-2	CACYETTGLASNTGELFF	TGTGCCTGCTACGAAACTACTGGACTAGCGAGCAACACCGGGGAGCTGTTTTTT
NA	16	TRBV5-4	NA	TRBJ2-3	CASSPRGGAGTDTQYF	TGTGCCAGCAGCCCAAGGGGGGGGGCGGGCACAGATACGCAGTATTTT
TRBD2	13	TRBV29-1	once	TRBJ2-7	CSVVSGASYEQYF	TGCAGCGTGGTTAGCGGGGCCTCCTACGAGCAGTACTTC
NA	13	TRBV27	NA	TRBJ1-1	CASSPTVEAEAFF	TGTGCCAGCAGCCCGACCGTCGAGGCTGAAGCTTTCTTT
TRBD2	13	TRBV7-2	NA	TRBJ2-7	CASGEGPTGEQYF	TGTGCCAGCGGGGAGGGGCCTACTGGGGAGCAGTACTTC
TRBD1	14	TRBV19	few	TRBJ1-1	CASIEDRGDTEAFF	TGTGCCAGTATCGAGGACAGGGGGGATACTGAAGCTTTCTTT
NA	15	TRBV7-9	once	TRBJ1-1	CASSTLGQMNTEAFF	TGTGCCAGCAGCACACTAGGACAGATGAACACTGAAGCTTTCTTT
TRBD1	13	TRBV6-1	NA	TRBJ1-1	CASKIGQGEPAFF	TGTGCCAGCAAGATCGGACAGGGGGAACCAGCTTTCTTT
TRBD2	18	TRBV5-4	NA	TRBJ2-1	CASSLMWLAGTSYNEQFF	TGTGCCAGCAGCTTGATGTGGCTAGCGGGGACCTCCTACAATGAGCAGTTCTTC
TRBD1	17	TRBV5-1	NA	TRBJ2-4	CASSFGDSLVAKNIQYF	TGCGCCAGCAGCTTCGGGGACAGTCTCGTGGCCAAAAACATTCAGTACTTC
TRBD1	15	TRBV7-8	NA	TRBJ1-2	CASSMTGTANYGYTF	TGTGCCAGCAGCATGACGGGGACAGCTAACTATGGCTACACCTTC
TRBD1	16	TRBV27	NA	TRBJ2-4	CASRADRTNAKNIQYF	TGTGCCAGCAGGGCGGACAGGACGAATGCCAAAAACATTCAGTACTTC
NA	13	TRBV6-5	NA	TRBJ2-5	CASFSGVEETQYF	TGTGCCAGTTTTTCGGGGGTAGAAGAGACCCAGTACTTC
TRBD1	16	TRBV7-2	NA	TRBJ1-2	CASSLGDRAYGYGYTF	TGTGCCAGCAGCTTAGGTGACAGGGCCTACGGCTATGGCTACACCTTC
NA	14	TRBV6-1	NA	TRBJ2-7	CASSPWQGAYEQYF	TGTGCCAGCAGCCCTTGGCAGGGCGCCTACGAGCAGTACTTC
TRBD1	14	TRBV7-8	NA	TRBJ1-1	CASSLRQGNTEAFF	TGTGCCAGCAGCTTAAGACAGGGGAACACTGAAGCTTTCTTT
NA	12	TRBV10-2	NA	TRBJ2-7	CASRPPPREQYF	TGCGCCAGCAGACCTCCGCCTAGGGAGCAGTACTTC
TRBD1	17	TRBV7-9	NA	TRBJ1-4	CASSPGQGKGSNEKLFF	TGTGCCAGCAGCCCAGGACAGGGCAAAGGGTCTAATGAAAAACTGTTTTTT
NA	13	TRBV19	NA	TRBJ1-1	CASSTGMNTEAFF	TGTGCCAGTAGTACAGGGATGAACACTGAAGCTTTCTTT
NA	12	TRBV29-1	NA	TRBJ2-5	CSVQEAQETQYF	TGCAGCGTTCAAGAAGCTCAAGAGACCCAGTACTTC
NA	14	TRBV27	few	TRBJ1-4	CASSFTGPGEKLFF	TGTGCCAGCAGTTTTACAGGGCCAGGCGAAAAACTGTTTTTT
TRBD2	15	TRBV28	NA	TRBJ2-7	CASSSPGGRTYEQYF	TGTGCCAGCAGTTCTCCGGGGGGTCGTACCTACGAGCAGTACTTC
NA	12	TRBV29-1	NA	TRBJ2-1	CSVVIGANEQFF	TGCAGCGTTGTCATAGGGGCCAATGAGCAGTTCTTC
TRBD1	16	TRBV5-5	NA	TRBJ1-2	CASSLVGPGGNYGYTF	TGTGCCAGCAGCTTGGTTGGGCCAGGGGGCAATTATGGCTACACCTTC
NA	13	TRBV19	NA	TRBJ1-1	CASSREQGTEAFF	TGTGCCAGTAGTAGGGAGCAGGGGACTGAAGCTTTCTTT
TRBD1	16	TRBV29-1	few	TRBJ2-3	CSVESTRTGERDTQYF	TGCAGCGTTGAATCAACAAGGACAGGGGAGAGGGATACGCAGTATTTT